These 27 T cell receptor beta chains were all obtained from the same sample, sequenced in a study of blood T cell repertoires in COVID-19. Data came from immunoSEQ multiplex PCR; TCRdb stores just in-frame clones and leaves some out. The table records under 200,000 clones, more than 65% of them present only once. What was sequenced was PBMCs or T cells enriched from blood (not recorded which). The origin of the receptors is a woman in her thirties or forties with acute COVID-19.

This clone is a singleton in its sample. The CDR3 DNA is TGCAGCGTGAGCAGGGGTTCCGATGAGCAGTTCTTC. Its translation: CSVSRGSDEQFF. The V gene is TRBV29-1, the J gene TRBJ2-1; D possibly corresponds to TRBD1 (6 bases). This CDR3 comprises 12 residues. Trimming removed 6 bases at V and 8 bases at J, with 14 bases between. CDR1 is SQVTM, CDR2 ANQGSEA, per germline.

A single count supports this clone. V gene TRBV3-1 (or the pseudogene TRBV3-2) combines with J gene TRBJ2-5; the D gene is possibly TRBD1 (6 bases). The CDR3 covers 14 residues. Germline V gene data show CDR1 as LGHDT and CDR2 as YNNKEL (reference sequence). Trimming stripped 1 base from V and 10 bases from J, with 16 bases between. CDR3 in amino acids: CASSQGTAGLDQYF. DNA of the CDR3: TGTGCCAGCAGCCAAGGGACAGCAGGGTTGGACCAGTACTTC.

The chain has TRBV5-5 and TRBJ2-7, with D perhaps matching TRBD2 (5 bases). Between the trimmed V and J ends, which lost 0 bases and 7 bases, there was a span of 11 bases. Germline V gives CDR1 SGHKS, CDR2 YYEKEE (reference sequence). The CDR3 is 13 amino acids. The CDR3 loop reads CASSLASPGEQYV. The CDR3 region has the DNA TGTGCCAGCAGCTTGGCATCACCGGGAGAGCAGTACGTC.

A single count supports this clone. J is TRBJ2-5 and V is TRBV11-3; 7 nucleotides align to TRBD2. Germline CDR1 is SGHNT and CDR2 is YENEEA. The CDR3 covers 18 residues. Germline trimming cut 5 bases from V and 6 bases from J; bases unmatched to any gene: 21. The CDR3 DNA is TGTGCCAGCAGCACACCTTACGAGGGGAGGGACCCCCCAAAGACCCAGTACTTC. Its translation is CASSTPYEGRDPPKTQYF.

As concerns this clone: The sample holds other DNA sequences that translate to the same CDR3. Here the CDR3 reads CASSPRDSYNEQFF. The CDR3 DNA is TGTGCCAGCAGCCCCAGGGACTCCTACAATGAGCAGTTCTTC. The J gene is TRBJ2-1, the V gene TRBV5-4; a possible D gene is TRBD1 (5 bases). There are 14 residues in the CDR3. Looked up from germline, CDR1 is SGHNT and CDR2 is YYREEE (reference sequence). V dropped 4 bases and J dropped 0 bases, with 8 bases sitting between them.

This rearrangement joins TRBV30 to TRBJ1-4, with D tentatively TRBD1 (6 bases). The germline V gene has CDR1 GTSNPN and CDR2 SVGIG (reference sequence). There are 13 residues in the CDR3. Trimming left V 4 bases short and J 4 bases short, with 10 bases between. The CDR3 region has the DNA TGTGCCTGGAATAGGGACATTAATGAAAAACTGTTTTTT. This gives the protein CAWNRDINEKLFF.

This clone has just a few counts. The rearrangement uses TRBV27 and TRBJ2-7; 8 positions match TRBD1. The ends lost 5 bases at V and 2 bases at J; junction bases unmatched: 14. Germline assignment: CDR1 MNHEY and CDR2 SMNVEV (reference sequence). CDR3 length: 17 amino acids. CDR3 coding DNA: TGTGCCAGCAGTAACCGGAGACTACAGGGGGGAGCCTACGAGCAGTACTTC. Protein: CASSNRRLQGGAYEQYF.

This chain joins TRBV5-1 and TRBJ2-7, with TRBD2 identical over 9 bases. The CDR3 covers 16 residues. Germline loops: CDR1 SGHRS, CDR2 YFSETQ. V shed 0 bases and J 6 bases; nucleotides not matched to a gene: 10. CDR3 protein: CASSLESSGTLSEQYF. The CDR3 nucleotides read TGCGCCAGCAGCTTGGAGTCTAGCGGGACCCTGAGCGAGCAGTACTTC.

This clone turned up a few times. The V call is TRBV5-4, the J call TRBJ2-3, with D possibly TRBD2 on 5 matching bases. Germline V gene lookup returns CDR1 SGHNT and CDR2 YYREEE (reference sequence). The CDR3 length is 17 residues. With 0 bases removed from V and 0 bases from J, the gap between germline ends came to 14 bases. This chain's CDR3 is CASSLAGSRPSTDTQYF. CDR3 sequence (DNA): TGTGCCAGCAGCTTGGCGGGGAGCAGACCTAGCACAGATACGCAGTATTTT.

The chain is built from TRBV27 and TRBJ1-3; a weak D match, TRBD1 (5 bases). Trimming left V 1 base short and J 1 base short, with 23 bases between. Germline V gene lookup returns CDR1 MNHEY and CDR2 SMNVEV (reference sequence). This CDR3 comprises 20 residues. The CDR3 is CASSLFFGRAQPGSGNTIYF. CDR3 DNA sequence: TGTGCCAGCAGTTTATTTTTCGGCAGGGCACAACCTGGGTCTGGAAACACCATATATTTT.

This clone was seen ten or more times. This sequence joins TRBV12-3 or TRBV12-4 and TRBJ2-1; D unclear. V lost 11 bases and J lost 2, with 10 bases in between. The CDR3 is made up of 12 amino acids. The CDR3 sequence is CASSVTYNEQFF. CDR3 nucleotides: TGTGCCTCCTCTGTTACCTACAATGAGCAGTTCTTC.

This clone was detected only once. The rearrangement uses TRBV6-1 and TRBJ2-7; D possibly corresponds to TRBD1 (6 bases). From germline, CDR1 is MNHNS and CDR2 SASEGT. V was clipped by 0 bases and J by 10 bases, with 13 bases between them. CDR3 length: 13 amino acids. CDR3 sequence (DNA): TGTGCCAGCAGTGAAGCCGGACAGTACCGCCAGTACGTC. Translated: CASSEAGQYRQYV.

This sequence joins TRBV30 and TRBJ2-2, with TRBD2 identical over 12 bases. This CDR3 has 15 residues. Germline assignment: CDR1 GTSNPN and CDR2 SVGIG (reference sequence). Trimming removed 5 bases from V and 6 bases from J; junction bases left unmatched: 7. The CDR3 DNA reads TGTGCCTGGGCTCTAGCGGGAGGGCTCGCCGGGGAGCTGTTTTTT. As protein: CAWALAGGLAGELFF.

The chain uses TRBV15 and TRBJ2-3; TRBD1 might be the D (5 bases). Trimming shortened V by 0 bases and J by 6 bases, and 13 bases separated the two germline ends. Germline loops: CDR1 LNHNV, CDR2 YYDKDF (reference sequence). The CDR3 length is 15 residues. CDR3 nucleotides: TGTGCCACCAGCAGAGATTTAGCCAGGGCGGATACGCAGTATTTT. Encoded protein: CATSRDLARADTQYF.

The chain links TRBV5-4 to TRBJ1-5; 8 nucleotides align to TRBD1. The CDR3 sequence is 16 residues long. The trim removed 2 bases at V and 2 bases at J, leaving 6 bases unmatched. The germline gives CDR1 SGHNT, CDR2 YYREEE (reference sequence). The CDR3 is CASSLGPGQGNQPQHF. CDR3 sequence (DNA): TGTGCCAGCAGCTTAGGACCGGGACAGGGCAATCAGCCCCAGCATTTT.

The genes are TRBV5-6 and TRBJ2-7; a weak D match, TRBD2 (6 bases). There are 14 residues in the CDR3. Per germline, CDR1 SGHDT and CDR2 YYEEEE. The V and J ends lost 5 bases and 1 base respectively, with 13 bases between them. The CDR3 sequence is CASSSGRPSYEQYF. CDR3 nucleotides: TGTGCCAGCAGTTCCGGGAGACCTTCCTACGAGCAGTACTTC.

The genes are TRBV5-1 and TRBJ2-7; 8 bases line up with TRBD2. V dropped 6 bases and J dropped 3; count of bases not matched to a gene: 8. CDR1 and CDR2 (germline): SGHRS, YFSETQ. CDR3 length: 14 amino acids. In DNA, the CDR3 is TGCGCCAGCACGGGACTAGAGGGGGGCTACGAGCAGTACTTC. Translation: CASTGLEGGYEQYF.

The chain has TRBV2 and TRBJ1-1; 8 bases are shared with TRBD1. V lost 9 bases to trimming and J lost 4 bases; unmatched junction nucleotides: 7. CDR3 length equals 13 residues. CDR1 SNHLY and CDR2 FYNNEI come from the germline V gene. The CDR3 nucleotides are TGTGCCAGACAGGGGGGACATGGCACTGAAGCTTTCTTT. Protein product: CARQGGHGTEAFF.

CDR3 sequence: CASTKGGKPYNEQFF. The CDR3 bases are TGTGCCAGCACTAAGGGGGGGAAACCCTACAATGAGCAGTTCTTC. The chain recombines TRBV19 with TRBJ2-1; D may be TRBD2 (7 bases). Looked up from germline, CDR1 is LNHDA and CDR2 is SQIVND (reference sequence). Trimming cost V 9 bases and J 2 bases, with 17 bases left between them. The CDR3 sequence is 15 residues long.

This clone was seen a handful of times. The rearrangement joins TRBV5-8 to TRBJ2-1, with D possibly matching TRBD2 (5 bases). The CDR3 contains 15 residues. The germline gives CDR1 SGHTS, CDR2 YDEGEE. Trimming left V 4 bases short and J 3 bases short, with 14 bases between. CDR3 coding DNA: TGTGCCAGCAGCCCGCGCGGGCGGGTCTACAATGAGCAGTTCTTC. It translates to CASSPRGRVYNEQFF.

The chain links TRBV3-1 (or the pseudogene TRBV3-2) to TRBJ1-2, with a tentative D call TRBD1 (6 bases). The CDR3 contains 14 residues. The V end was cut by 4 bases, the J end by 7 bases, with 16 bases between. The germline gives CDR1 LGHDT, CDR2 YNNKEL (reference sequence). CDR3 region: CASSPSGGGLGYTF. CDR3 nucleotides: TGTGCCAGCAGCCCCTCGGGAGGGGGGCTTGGCTACACCTTC.

This clone has more than one count but fewer than ten. The chain couples TRBV10-2 to TRBJ2-3, with 14 positions matching TRBD2. The germline V gene encodes CDR1 WSHSY and CDR2 SAAADI. The J segment lost 6 bases and the V segment lost 5 bases, leaving 7 bases of the junction unmatched. CDR3 length: 16 residues. The CDR3: CASSPTSGRARDTQYF. The CDR3, as DNA: TGCGCCAGCAGTCCGACTAGCGGGAGGGCCAGGGATACGCAGTATTTT.

The CDR3 nucleotides read TGCGCCAGCCACTTACAGGGTCCTATGGAGACCCAGTACTTC. Residues: CASHLQGPMETQYF. The chain has TRBV5-1 and TRBJ2-5; TRBD1 might be the D (6 bases). The CDR3 extends over 14 amino acids. Between the trimmed V and J ends, which lost 7 bases and 5 bases, there was a span of 18 bases. Germline V gene sequence: CDR1 SGHRS, CDR2 YFSETQ.

CDR3 DNA sequence: TGTGCCAGCAGCTTGGCCACAGGGGGTGGCTATGGCTACACCTTC. Its protein is CASSLATGGGYGYTF. V and J are TRBV5-6 and TRBJ1-2; 8 bases fit TRBD1. V was clipped by 0 bases and J by 4 bases; unmatched bases: 5. Germline values: CDR1 SGHDT, CDR2 YYEEEE. The CDR3 length is 15 residues.

In this sample, this clone turned up a few times. This chain joins TRBV11-2 and TRBJ1-1; 9 nucleotides line up with TRBD1. The length of the CDR3 is 14 residues. The germline CDR1 and CDR2 sequences are SGHAT and FQNNGV. The ends lost 4 bases at V and 5 bases at J; junction bases unmatched: 5. DNA of the CDR3: TGTGCCAGCAGCTGGACAGGGGTAGGAACTGAAGCTTTCTTT. The encoded protein is CASSWTGVGTEAFF.

The chain links TRBV29-1 to TRBJ1-5; 7 bases align to TRBD1. Germline trimming cut 5 bases from V and 6 bases from J; bases unmatched to any gene: 10. This CDR3 is built from 14 residues. Germline CDR1 and CDR2: SQVTM and ANQGSEA. CDR3 loop: CSVSLQGQGQPQHF. CDR3 nucleotides: TGCAGCGTTTCCTTACAGGGGCAGGGTCAGCCCCAGCATTTT. Full variable domain (missing parts from reference TRBV29-1 and TRBJ1-5): SAVISQKPSRDICQRGTSLTIQCQVDSQVTMMFWYRQQPGQSLTLIATANQGSEATYESGFVIDKFPISRPNLTFSTLTVSNMSPEDSSIYLCSVSLQGQGQPQHFGDGTRLSIL.

This clone was observed a single time. This rearrangement joins TRBV2 to TRBJ1-2; D might be TRBD1 (5 bases). Germline assignment: CDR1 SNHLY and CDR2 FYNNEI. The CDR3 is 14 amino acids. The V end was cut by 2 bases, the J end by 4 bases, with 11 bases between. The CDR3 nucleotides read TGTGCCAGCAGTGAACTCAGGGCCTCCTATGGCTACACCTTC. Amino acid sequence: CASSELRASYGYTF.